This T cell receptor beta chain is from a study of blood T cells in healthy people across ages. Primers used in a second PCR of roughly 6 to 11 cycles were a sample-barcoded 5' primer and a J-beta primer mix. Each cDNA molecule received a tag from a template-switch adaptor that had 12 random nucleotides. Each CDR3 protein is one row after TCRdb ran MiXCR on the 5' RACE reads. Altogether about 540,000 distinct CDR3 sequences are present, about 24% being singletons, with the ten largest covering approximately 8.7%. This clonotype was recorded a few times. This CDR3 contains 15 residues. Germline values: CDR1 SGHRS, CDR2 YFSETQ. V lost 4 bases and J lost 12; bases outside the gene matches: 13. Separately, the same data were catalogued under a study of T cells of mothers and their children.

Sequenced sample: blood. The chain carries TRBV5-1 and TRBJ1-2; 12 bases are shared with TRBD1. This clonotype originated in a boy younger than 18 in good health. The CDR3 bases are TGCGCCAGCAGCGGAACCGGGACAGGGGGCTTGGGCCACACCTTC. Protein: CASSGTGTGGLGHTF. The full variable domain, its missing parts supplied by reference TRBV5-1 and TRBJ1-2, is KAGVTQTPRYLIKTRGQQVTLSCSPISGHRSVSWYQQTPGQGLQFLFEYFSETQRNKGNFPGRFSGRQFSNSRSEMNVSTLELGDSALYLCASSGTGTGGLGHTFGSGTRLTVV.